This T cell receptor beta chain was recorded in a study of T cells in Graves' hyperthyroidism and ophthalmopathy. Exclusion of patients followed from uncontrolled infection, other autoimmune disease, pregnancy or lactation. Germline V lookup: CDR1 LGHDT, CDR2 YNNKEL (reference sequence). CDR3 length: 13 residues. The V end lost 3 bases, the J end lost 5 bases, and 11 bases lay between the germline ends. The source material, RNA transcripts, was used to amplify TCR beta CDR3 regions. First-round RT-PCR of the TCR CDR3 relied on the HTBI primer set. TCRdb processed the multiplex PCR reads anew with MiXCR; each CDR3 protein has one entry. Of under 400,000 distinct CDR3 sequences in the sample, around 13% were seen once. In its sample, this clonotype was seen many times.

V usage is TRBV3-1 and J usage is TRBJ2-7; D is ambiguous. The sample was blood. The TCR originated in a young woman with Graves' hyperthyroidism. Here the CDR3 reads CASSHVGLDEQYF. The CDR3 nucleotides read TGTGCCAGCAGCCATGTAGGGCTGGACGAGCAGTACTTC.